This T cell receptor beta chain is from a study of T cells expressing NK-cell markers. TCRdb re-analyzed the 5' RACE reads; it lists each CDR3 protein once, without DNA. This repertoire includes under 600,000 distinct CDR3 sequences. This sequence originates from a woman between 45 and 65 years old in good health. The specimen was blood T cells: a sorted CD56 or NKG2C T cell subset, CD4+ or CD8+ T cells, or bulk PBMC T cells (not recorded which).

CDR3 residues: CASSYSTSGIRSSYNEQFF. The chain uses TRBV11-2 and TRBJ2-1; the TCRdb call, TRBD2, lacks DNA for checking. The CDR3 extends over 19 amino acids. CDR1 and CDR2 (germline): SGHAT, FQNNGV.